This T cell receptor beta chain was identified in a study of cytomegalovirus exposure and HLA in healthy donors (TCRdb year 2017). Broadly, across the study: In an earlier analysis of several hundred of the donors, around 300 Gb of sequence data and 95 million to 130 million unique TCR beta sequences from 150 million to 200 million T cells were reported. An early release covering roughly 640 HLA-typed donors comprised about 290 gigabases of sequencing data and 65 million to 100 million unique TCR sequences. The genetic ancestry cluster associated with self-reported Caucasian donors included about four fifths of the roughly 360 genotyped donors. The study was designed to test whether signatures of past pathogen exposure could be identified by cataloging public T cell receptors. Using immunosequencing, the study profiled T cell repertoires from about 610 subjects and related those repertoires to cytomegalovirus serostatus. In addition to the first cohort of 666 subjects, a separate validation cohort of approximately 110 different subjects was used. The study combined high-throughput TCR immunosequencing, statistical association of individual TCRs with disease status, and machine learning to predict cytomegalovirus infection status. A later analysis re-examined previously published TCR beta repertoires from roughly 650 donors and added high-resolution HLA genotyping to investigate patterns of TCR occurrence. In the later analysis, no new phenotypic data were used to find candidate immune exposures; instead, reliance was placed on TCR beta sequences and their occurrence across donors. An earlier analysis of about 620 of the donors applied high-throughput TCR beta sequencing to assess whether each TCR beta V gene segment acted as functional or pseudogenic. Alongside the repertoire data, information on donor age, sex, ethnicity and CMV serostatus was compiled. A later genetic analysis took genome-wide SNP genotypes for about 60% of the roughly 670 donors and used that subset as a discovery cohort. All discovery cohort repertoires had been generated using a single sequencing platform. Class I and class II HLA loci were covered by the typing at four-digit resolution. The number of typed donors differed by locus: about 620-640 for A, B, C, DRB1 and DQB1; some 540 for DQA1; 606 for DPA1; and roughly 450 for DPB1. Roughly 5 DR-DQ haplotypes were handled as single units for association and clustering, since linkage in the cohort was strong. Among under 450 genotyped donors of the cohort, an average of roughly 240,000 unique TCR beta nucleotide sequences were sequenced per donor, around a sixth of them non-productive.

As concerns this clone: Which antigen it targets is not known. The junction departs from germline at one end; a sequencing error may be responsible.

The library was built by means of the immunoSEQ multiplex PCR assay. For the multiplex PCR, a mixture combining 60 forward primers for TCR Vbeta segments and 13 reverse primers for TCR Jbeta segments was used. A multiplex PCR assay on genomic DNA amplified the CDR3 region of rearranged TCR beta genes. On the Illumina HiSeq System, the amplified TCR beta libraries were sequenced as 87-base-pair reads. As for the authors' bioinformatics: Across the roughly 670 repertoires, a later analysis counted 75 million to 90 million unique TCR beta chains, roughly 11 million of which were shared by at least two donors. To remove PCR and sequencing errors, raw reads were error-corrected and collapsed into unique sequences using a nearest-neighbor algorithm that merged closely related sequences. CDR3 sequences were aligned to IMGT reference sequences to assign V, D and J gene segments. Each retained sequence needed at least a six-nucleotide match to both a V gene segment and a J gene segment. A rearrangement counted as productive if the CDR3 had no stop codons and remained in frame with V and J, and every other rearrangement counted as non-productive. Following IMGT convention, CDR3 was defined as the stretch from the second conserved V-encoded cysteine to the conserved J-encoded phenylalanine. The earlier analysis of a few hundred of the donors excluded sequences that lacked an unambiguous match to a single V gene segment. An earlier analysis of 587 of the donors classified V segments as functional when productive rearrangements were above 56.7% and as segregating when the standard deviation between donors was above 5%. A statistical classification framework was built to diagnose cytomegalovirus status from the catalog of TCR beta chain sequences. A later analysis assigned V and J genes by comparing TCR nucleotide sequences with IMGT/GENE-DB human TR gene sequences. In a later analysis, CDR3 sequences and most-parsimonious VDJ recombination scenarios were assigned using the TCRdist pipeline. In a later analysis, each TCR beta chain was defined by its CDR3 amino acid sequence together with its V-gene family, and reads without a unique V-gene family were excluded. As a way to deal with suspected cross-contamination and a sequencing artifact, a later analysis dropped more than 500 nucleotide sequences that were highly shared and had low generation probability. For each public chain, a later analysis derived a clonal expansion index from normalized ranks of inferred template counts within each repertoire. In a later analysis, generation probabilities were computed using a VDJ recombination model fitted to out-of-frame rearrangements, and the results were checked against IGoR. Hypergeometric tests were used in a later analysis to score TCR-TCR, TCR-HLA and TCR-CMV co-occurrence, with a repertoire-size bias correction applied to the TCR pairs. To estimate false discovery rates, a later analysis permuted the HLA or CMV assignments 20 times. In a later analysis, co-occurring TCRs were grouped with DBSCAN, and TCRdist sequence similarity was added when clustering was performed within HLA-allele-positive subsets. Co-occurrence clustering excluded repertoires with fewer than 30,000 or more than 120,000 public chains, plus five with anomalous nucleotide sharing. TCRdb carries this immuneACCESS record with in-frame sequences only. Its versions omit some clonotypes, under half of them owing to an unresolved V gene in the studies checked, with the rest unexplained. V and J calls plus clone size are reproduced from that table; the DNA served to infer D and trimming. In this sample the table shows 200,000 or so clones, 82% of which occur a single time. The top ten hold roughly 6% of the sample.

The cohort consisted of 600 or so healthy bone marrow donors. All cohort members were sampled while nominally healthy, although unrecorded immune exposures were likely present. The donor tested CMV seropositive and was one of the 289 seropositive cohort members. Every donor gave a peripheral blood sample, and the peripheral blood mononuclear cells from that sample were used for TCR beta sequencing. Genomic DNA was extracted from the blood cell samples with the Qiagen DNeasy Blood Extraction Kit. Sequences SEHNR (CDR1) and FQNEAQ (CDR2) are obtained from the germline V gene (reference sequence). The CDR3 holds 15 amino acids from the cysteine to the phenylalanine. Here the CDR3 DNA is all that survives: 45 bases in frame from base 1. What the research found in general, with its limitations: Compared with equally common non-associated chains, HLA-associated TCR beta chains in a later analysis were more clonally expanded and had lower generation probabilities. Linkage disequilibrium might explain the correlated functional status among segregating V segments, but an unknown experimental factor could not be ruled out. A group of highly shared sequence variants was considered likely to be a technical artifact of the sequencing pipeline. V-gene and J-gene trimming of TCR beta chains was associated with a missense DCLRE1C variant in a later genetic analysis, and the association was replicated in an independent cohort. In this cohort, only TCR beta chains were sequenced, and detectable features were limited by the absence of alpha or paired-chain data. In a later genetic analysis, fewer N-insertions in productive TCRs were reported among donors in an Asian-associated ancestry cluster than the roughly 700-donor mean. In an earlier analysis of about 600 of the donors, most TCR beta V segments appeared in productive rearrangements about 87% or about 30% of the time, broadly matching IMGT annotations. The study listed over 150 TCR beta chains as associated with cytomegalovirus. A few of the identified cytomegalovirus-associated TCR beta chains were confirmed in vitro to be specific for cytomegalovirus antigens. Immune exposure information for the cohort was limited to CMV serostatus. Most TCR sequences were observed very rarely across donors, whereas some public TCRs were present in many individuals. A further reported finding was that TCR beta sequences accurately predicted the HLA-A and HLA-B alleles for most subjects in the first cohort. The classifier was reported to diagnose cytomegalovirus status with high specificity and sensitivity in both the original and validation cohorts. Because counts were too low, seventeen rarely observed V segments, including chromosome 9 orphons, were excluded from the earlier analysis of 587 of the donors. Because HLA typing was missing for some donors at each locus, association tests included only the typed subset. A later analysis associated 15,000 to 20,000 TCR beta sequences with specific HLA alleles at a false discovery rate of 0.05. Presence/absence analyses assumed roughly uniform sequencing depth across donors, an assumption that may not hold. In a later analysis, TCR association rates were found to vary across HLA loci, with the most associated TCRs seen for DRB1 alleles and the fewest for HLA-C alleles. When HLA alleles, especially DR and DQ, strongly co-occurred, TCR associations were difficult to assign to individual alleles. Because the 87-base-pair reads could not distinguish some IMGT-functional V segments, including TRBV6-2 and TRBV6-3, those segments were excluded. Several of the top co-occurrence clusters appeared to be linked to parvovirus B19, influenza, CMV and Epstein-Barr virus, according to a later analysis. According to the authors, the approach could potentially be generalized to other disease states and immunological phenotypes. According to a later analysis, most CMV-associated TCR beta chains appeared to be HLA-restricted, and the HLA associations seemed to be driven largely by CMV exposure.

The rearrangement joined TRBV7-9 to TRBJ2-7; 11 junctional bases match TRBD1. This TCR was sampled from a woman aged 50 to 60 in good health and CMV-seropositive. Sequencing input: PBMCs. This receptor has the CDR3 CSSSLGGQGGYEQYF. In nucleotides, the sequence is TGTTCCAGCAGCTTAGGGGGACAGGGGGGCTACGAGCAGTACTTC.